The source of this T cell receptor (beta chain) is a study of cytomegalovirus exposure and HLA in healthy donors. This CDR3 region has 18 residues. In germline, CDR1 is SGDLS, CDR2 YYNGEE. After removal of 0 bases from V and 5 bases from J, the junction contained 12 bases not matched to a gene. Worth noting for this clone: Its antigen is as yet unknown.

The PCR made use of 60 Vbeta and 13 Jbeta primers. Sequencing was performed with immunoSEQ multiplex PCR; in TCRdb, only in-frame clones are kept and a portion is missing. In the table there are 110,000 to 150,000 clones, roughly 81% of which are singletons. Study conclusions and caveats: In a later analysis, a missense DCLRE1C variant was linked to TCR beta V- and J-gene trimming. From TCR beta sequences, most subjects' HLA-A and HLA-B alleles were reportedly predicted accurately.

Specimen: PBMCs. The source is a female donor in good health and CMV-seronegative. J is TRBJ2-1 and V is TRBV9, with 9 bases identical to TRBD2. The CDR3 sequence: CASSVGWGSGSSNNEQFF. The CDR3 coding sequence is TGTGCCAGCAGCGTAGGATGGGGTAGCGGGAGCTCAAACAATGAGCAGTTCTTC. The whole variable domain, remainder taken from reference TRBV9 and TRBJ2-1, is DSGVTQTPKHLITATGQRVTLRCSPRSGDLSVYWYQQSLDQGLQFLIQYYNGEERAKGNILERFSAQQFPDLHSELNLSSLELGDSALYFCASSVGWGSGSSNNEQFFGPGTRLTVL.